This paragraph reports one T cell receptor (beta chain). Its antigen remains unknown. Germline CDR1 and CDR2: SGHNT and YYREEE (reference sequence). The CDR3 extends over 16 amino acids. J was trimmed by 3 bases and V by 0 bases; bases with no gene match: 5. The data were taken from a study of T cells after posttransplantation cyclophosphamide. Study observations and caveats: Donor CD8+ memory clones often dominated recipient blood repertoires at later times. Blood and skin or GI T cell repertoires showed limited TRB overlap.

Repertoires were generated with immunoSEQ multiplex PCR, while TCRdb's copy carries only in-frame clones and drops some. The repertoire consists of approximately 17,000 clones, with roughly 94% occurring once and the leading ten covering roughly 0.3%. The naive gate required viable CD3+CD4+ or CD3+CD8+ cells with CCR7+CD45RA+CD45RO-CD95-CD27+CD28+ phenotype. Source material: naive CD4+ T cells sorted from blood. The J gene is TRBJ2-1, the V gene TRBV5-4, with 8 bases identical to TRBD2. This TCR derives from a woman between 50 and 59 years old in good health and a related stem cell transplant donor. The CDR3 DNA follows: TGTGCCAGCAGCTTGGTAGGCCTAGCGGGCTACAATGAGCAGTTCTTC. Its translation is CASSLVGLAGYNEQFF.